This T cell receptor beta chain was sequenced during a study of T cells in Graves' hyperthyroidism and ophthalmopathy. This clonotype has ten or more counts. Antigen specificity is unknown. Authors of the study amplified TCR beta CDR3 regions from RNA transcripts. First-round RT-PCR of the TCR CDR3 relied on the HTBI primer set. MiXCR, run by TCRdb on the multiplex PCR reads, gives a single entry per CDR3 protein. Of about half a million distinct CDR3 sequences in the sample, around a quarter are singletons; the top ten hold roughly 10%. PBMCs were collected from a 10 ml volume of fresh peripheral blood. CDR1 LNHDA and CDR2 SQIVND come from the germline V gene (reference sequence). The CDR3 sequence is 15 residues long. After removal of 4 bases from V and 4 bases from J, the junction contained 9 bases not matched to a gene. The study's findings and limits: In simple terms, a model built on 13 V-J features told ophthalmopathy apart from stable hyperthyroidism. For ophthalmopathy, model prediction preceded onset by a median roughly 6.2 months. Among clonotypes expanded in thyroid above 0.001, most were also found in blood.

This TCR was recovered from a woman aged 25 to 45 with Graves' ophthalmopathy. The sample comprised blood. The J gene is TRBJ2-5, the V gene TRBV19; TRBD2 matches 7 bases. This CDR3 reads CASSRRVSSGETQYF. The CDR3 coding sequence is TGTGCCAGTAGTAGGAGGGTATCTAGCGGAGAGACCCAGTACTTC.